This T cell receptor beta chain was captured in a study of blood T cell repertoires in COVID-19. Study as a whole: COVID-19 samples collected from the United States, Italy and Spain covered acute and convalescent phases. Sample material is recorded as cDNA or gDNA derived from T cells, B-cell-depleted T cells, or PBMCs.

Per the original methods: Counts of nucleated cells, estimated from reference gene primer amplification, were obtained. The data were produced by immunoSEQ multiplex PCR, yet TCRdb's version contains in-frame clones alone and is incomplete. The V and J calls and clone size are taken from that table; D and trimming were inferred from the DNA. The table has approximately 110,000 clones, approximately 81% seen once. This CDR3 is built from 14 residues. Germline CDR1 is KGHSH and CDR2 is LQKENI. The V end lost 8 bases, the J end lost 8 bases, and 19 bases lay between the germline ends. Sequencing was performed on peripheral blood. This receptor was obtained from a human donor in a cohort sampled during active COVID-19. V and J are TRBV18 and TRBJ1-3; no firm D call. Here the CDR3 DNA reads TGTGCCAGCCGAGCCACCGGGGAAACGGACACCATATATTTT. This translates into CASRATGETDTIYF.